The 20 T cell receptor beta chains listed next were all sequenced from one sample in a study of OX40 agonist ivuxolimab in advanced cancers. Generated by immunoSEQ multiplex PCR, the TCRdb table keeps only in-frame clones and is missing some. In the table there are 65,000 to 100,000 clones, 90% of which are singletons. Sample: CD4+ or CD8+ T cells sorted from blood, taken in a trial of the OX40 agonist ivuxolimab. Receptors originate from an adult with an advanced solid tumor such as melanoma, head and neck, liver or kidney cancer.

For the CDR3, the DNA is TGTGCCAGCTCACCATCAAGCTTTAACACTGAAGCTTTCTTT. Translation: CASSPSSFNTEAFF. The chain combines TRBV18 with TRBJ1-1; unclear D gene. The CDR3 sequence is 14 residues long. CDR1 is KGHSH and CDR2 is LQKENI in the germline V gene. Trimming stripped 2 bases from V and 2 bases from J, with 9 bases between.

The chain carries TRBV5-6 and TRBJ1-3; possible D gene TRBD1, 6 bases. V gave up 2 bases and J gave up 0 bases, with 12 bases separating them. Per germline, CDR1 SGHDT and CDR2 YYEEEE. The length of the CDR3 is 16 residues. CDR3 in amino acids: CASSLGQSDSGNTIYF. The CDR3 nucleotides are TGTGCCAGCAGCTTAGGACAGTCCGACTCTGGAAACACCATATATTTT.

This sequence joins TRBV2 and TRBJ2-1; D gene uncertain. CDR3 size: 11 residues. The V and J ends lost 5 bases and 5 bases respectively, with 4 bases between them. Germline V gene lookup returns CDR1 SNHLY and CDR2 FYNNEI. The CDR3 spells CASSLDNEQFF. DNA of the CDR3: TGTGCCAGCAGTTTAGACAATGAGCAGTTCTTC.

The chain recombines TRBV5-1 with TRBJ2-3; D gene unclear. Trimming removed 4 bases at V and 0 bases at J, with 9 bases between. CDR3 size: 14 residues. Germline loops: CDR1 SGHRS, CDR2 YFSETQ. CDR3 sequence (DNA): TGCGCCAGCAGCCCCGGTGCTAGCACAGATACGCAGTATTTT. It codes for CASSPGASTDTQYF.

The chain links TRBV10-3 to TRBJ1-2; no clear D. Germline CDR1 and CDR2: ENHRY and SYGVKD. The CDR3 has 14 residues. Deletions cut 4 bases from V and 5 bases from J, with 14 bases between. The CDR3 region has the DNA TGTGCCATCAGTGGGGAGGGAATCAGTTATGGCTACACCTTC. Residues: CAISGEGISYGYTF.

The V and J genes are TRBV5-1 and TRBJ1-1; D is perhaps TRBD1 (6 bases). This CDR3 has 14 amino acids. The germline gives CDR1 SGHRS, CDR2 YFSETQ. The V and J ends lost 4 bases and 1 base respectively, with 11 bases between them. The CDR3, as DNA: TGCGCCAGCAGCCACCGGACAGCGAACACTGAAGCTTTCTTT. The encoded protein is CASSHRTANTEAFF.

The chain employs TRBV7-2 and TRBJ2-7, with 12 positions matching TRBD1. With V trimmed by 5 bases and J by 5 bases, 7 bases remained unmatched. CDR1 and CDR2 (germline): SGHTA, FQGNSA. The CDR3 is made up of 15 amino acids. The CDR3 coding sequence is TGTGCCAGCAGCCTAAGGGGGACAGGGGGCAACGAGCAGTACTTC. Translation: CASSLRGTGGNEQYF.

The chain uses TRBV4-1 and TRBJ1-5, with D perhaps TRBD1 (6 bases). This CDR3 region has 15 residues. CDR1 and CDR2 from the germline V gene are MGHRA and YSYEKL. V dropped 1 base and J dropped 4 bases, with 11 bases sitting between them. The CDR3 DNA reads TGCGCCAGCAGCCAAGTCGGAGGGGGGAATCAGCCCCAGCATTTT. Translating it yields CASSQVGGGNQPQHF.

The rearrangement links TRBV10-3 to TRBJ2-1, with 7 bases identical to TRBD2. V dropped 11 bases and J dropped 0; count of bases not matched to a gene: 7. Germline CDR1 is ENHRY and CDR2 is SYGVKD. This CDR3 region has 14 residues. CDR3 region: CAVTRDYSYNEQFF. CDR3 coding DNA: TGTGCCGTAACCCGGGACTACTCCTACAATGAGCAGTTCTTC.

This clone was detected only once. The chain has TRBV10-3 and TRBJ2-1; a possible D gene is TRBD2 (5 bases). V shed 3 bases and J shed 4 bases, with 10 bases lying between them. Germline lookup yields CDR1 ENHRY and CDR2 SYGVKD. This CDR3 comprises 14 residues. This CDR3 reads CAISDPGDYNEQFF. The CDR3, as DNA: TGTGCCATCAGTGACCCCGGGGATTACAATGAGCAGTTCTTC.

The gene calls are TRBV7-2 and TRBJ1-1; unclear D gene. Germline V gene data show CDR1 as SGHTA and CDR2 as FQGNSA. Trimming shortened V by 1 base and J by 2 bases, and 11 bases separated the two germline ends. The CDR3 sequence is 15 residues long. CDR3 in amino acids: CASSLGGATNTEAFF. The CDR3 nucleotides are TGTGCCAGCAGCTTAGGAGGTGCAACCAACACTGAAGCTTTCTTT.

The chain combines TRBV11-2 with TRBJ1-6; D gene unclear. Germline CDR1 and CDR2: SGHAT and FQNNGV. V lost 7 bases, J lost 9 bases, and 16 bases lay in between. This CDR3 contains 14 residues. CDR3 DNA sequence: TGTGCCAGCACCCGAGACCCCGCGGTTTCACCCCTCCACTTT. Translated, it gives CASTRDPAVSPLHF.

V is TRBV7-2 and J is TRBJ1-2; no clear D. V was shortened by 5 bases and J by 1 base, with 8 bases between the two germline ends. The CDR3 spans 13 residues. Looked up from germline, CDR1 is SGHTA and CDR2 is FQGNSA. The CDR3 reads CASSPQLNYGYTF. DNA of the CDR3: TGTGCCAGCAGCCCTCAACTTAACTATGGCTACACCTTC.

The chain employs TRBV29-1 and TRBJ2-1; TRBD1 aligns across 7 bases. This CDR3 comprises 14 residues. The germline CDR1 and CDR2 sequences are SQVTM and ANQGSEA. Trimming removed 8 bases from V and 0 bases from J; junction bases left unmatched: 7. CDR3 DNA: TGCAGCACCGCTTACAGGGGCTCCTACAATGAGCAGTTCTTC. Translating gives CSTAYRGSYNEQFF.

V usage is TRBV5-1 and J usage is TRBJ2-2, with TRBD2 identical over 8 bases. V trimming: 2 bases; J trimming: 2 bases; junction bases outside the gene matches: 5. Germline CDR1 and CDR2: SGHRS and YFSETQ. The CDR3 sequence is 16 residues long. CDR3: CASSFNGGANTGELFF. The CDR3 DNA sequence: TGCGCCAGCAGCTTCAACGGGGGGGCAAACACCGGGGAGCTGTTTTTT.

This clone was counted a single time. The rearrangement joins TRBV28 to TRBJ1-6; D possibly corresponds to TRBD1 (5 bases). The CDR3 runs 15 residues. The germline CDR1 and CDR2 sequences are MDHEN and SYDVKM. Trimming shortened V by 4 bases and J by 7 bases, and 14 bases separated the two germline ends. The CDR3: CASSSSPGINSPLHF. Here the CDR3 DNA reads TGTGCCAGCAGTTCCTCTCCAGGGATAAATTCACCCCTCCACTTT.

This chain joins TRBV5-1 and TRBJ2-5; tentative D call: TRBD1 (5 bases). Germline V lookup: CDR1 SGHRS, CDR2 YFSETQ. V was shortened by 0 bases and J by 2 bases, with 8 bases between the two germline ends. This CDR3 comprises 14 residues. Here the CDR3 reads CASSLGGDQETQYF. The CDR3 bases are TGCGCCAGCAGCTTGGGGGGCGATCAAGAGACCCAGTACTTC.

This clone has just one count. This rearrangement joins TRBV6-5 to TRBJ2-3, with D possibly being TRBD2 (6 bases). The CDR3 sequence is 15 residues long. The V gene's germline CDR1 is MNHEY and CDR2 SVGAGI. The V end lost 0 bases, the J end lost 3 bases, and 10 bases lay between the germline ends. Here the CDR3 reads CASSYSWRGTDTQYF. Written as DNA, the CDR3 is TGTGCCAGCAGTTACTCGTGGCGGGGAACAGATACGCAGTATTTT.

The J gene is TRBJ2-5, the V gene TRBV27; D remains ambiguous. The germline V gene has CDR1 MNHEY and CDR2 SMNVEV (reference sequence). V gave up 0 bases and J gave up 0 bases, with 8 bases separating them. The CDR3 length is 15 residues. Written as DNA, the CDR3 is TGTGCCAGCAGTTTATCGTGGCACTACCAAGAGACCCAGTACTTC. Its protein is CASSLSWHYQETQYF.

The chain links TRBV2 to TRBJ2-1; D may be TRBD2 (6 bases). The CDR3 is 15 residues long. The V end was cut by 10 bases, the J end by 10 bases, with 26 bases between. Per the germline V gene, CDR1 is SNHLY and CDR2 is FYNNEI. CDR3 sequence: CATSGETGGYREQFF. As DNA, the CDR3 is TGTGCCACCTCGGGGGAGACTGGGGGTTACAGGGAGCAGTTCTTC.